There are many counts of the clone carrying this TCR beta chain. Its specificity is unknown. This CDR3 has 12 amino acids. V was clipped by 5 bases and J by 12 bases, with 16 bases between them. Germline values: CDR1 MNHNY, CDR2 SVGAGI (reference sequence). This record belongs to a study of read filtering for tumor transcriptome and immune sequencing. Findings and limits, study-wide: Dropping single-read clonotypes raised IR-seq and RNA-seq shared-clonotype correlation.

This library used roughly 370 ng RNA and molecular barcoded adaptors spanning alpha/delta and beta/gamma chains. TCRdb recomputed calls from the reads with MiXCR, one row per CDR3 protein. The sample contains around 60,000 distinct CDR3 sequences, around 21% of which appear only once. The specimen was a population of CD138-negative cells sorted from bone marrow. This sequence was found in a donor over 35 with multiple myeloma. This chain uses TRBV6-6 with TRBJ1-1; D perhaps matches TRBD1 (5 bases). The CDR3 reads CASSTPGGGTFF. CDR3 bases: TGTGCCAGCAGTACCCCCGGCGGGGGGACTTTCTTT.